Each of the 15 T cell receptor beta chains below was sequenced from the same sample in a study of blood T cell repertoires in COVID-19. Only in-frame clones appear in the TCRdb table, and some are missing; sequencing was by immunoSEQ multiplex PCR. The sample records 130,000 or so clones, 80% to 90% being singletons. Sequencing used PBMCs or T cells enriched from blood (not recorded which). The receptors originated from a middle-aged man with acute COVID-19.

This clone was counted only a few times. CDR3 loop: CAIGLAAKETQYF. The CDR3 DNA sequence: TGTGCCATCGGACTAGCGGCTAAAGAGACCCAGTACTTC. The chain has TRBV2 and TRBJ2-5, with 10 bases identical to TRBD2. The CDR3 consists of 13 residues. With 10 bases clipped from V and 3 bases from J, the junction kept 5 bases outside the gene matches. Germline V lookup: CDR1 SNHLY, CDR2 FYNNEI.

This clone occurred once. The chain joins TRBV5-1 to TRBJ2-1, with 10 nucleotides matching TRBD2. Looked up from germline, CDR1 is SGHRS and CDR2 is YFSETQ. J gave up 10 bases and V 3 bases, and 10 bases lay outside the gene matches. The CDR3 loop spans 15 amino acids. This CDR3 reads CASSYLAGDGGEQFF. The CDR3 nucleotides are TGCGCCAGCAGCTACCTAGCGGGAGATGGGGGCGAGCAGTTCTTC.

The chain combines TRBV5-1 with TRBJ1-4; D uncertain. In germline, CDR1 is SGHRS, CDR2 YFSETQ. V lost 0 bases and J 8 bases, leaving 14 bases between the germline ends. The CDR3 has 15 residues. The CDR3 region has the DNA TGCGCCAGCAGCTTGGTAGGCCAAGGAGGCGAAAAACTGTTTTTT. Translated, it gives CASSLVGQGGEKLFF.

V and J are TRBV3-1 (or the pseudogene TRBV3-2) and TRBJ1-2; D uncertain. From germline, CDR1 is LGHDT and CDR2 YNNKEL (reference sequence). The CDR3 is 16 residues long. Trimming shortened V by 3 bases and J by 4 bases, and 18 bases separated the two germline ends. The CDR3 coding sequence is TGTGCCAGCAGCCACCTCACGGGAGATGGGAGCTATGGCTACACCTTC. Translating it yields CASSHLTGDGSYGYTF.

This clone was recorded a few times. The chain combines TRBV2 with TRBJ2-3; D gene uncertain. Deletions cut 3 bases from V and 1 base from J, with 8 bases between. Germline V gene sequence: CDR1 SNHLY, CDR2 FYNNEI. This CDR3 has 14 residues. DNA for the CDR3: TGTGCCAGCAGTGATCGGAGTGGCACAGATACGCAGTATTTT. The encoded protein is CASSDRSGTDTQYF. Based on the CDR3 plus reference TRBV2 and TRBJ2-3, the full variable domain is EPEVTQTPSHQVTQMGQEVILRCVPISNHLYFYWYRQILGQKVEFLVSFYNNEISEKSEIFDDQFSVERPDGSNFTLKIRSTKLEDSAMYFCASSDRSGTDTQYFGPGTRLTVL.

The chain has TRBV9 and TRBJ2-7, with D maybe TRBD2 (5 bases). The V and J ends lost 7 bases and 6 bases respectively, with 17 bases between them. CDR1 is SGDLS, CDR2 YYNGEE, per germline. This CDR3 is 13 amino acids long. The CDR3 is CASVSTGISEQYF. CDR3 bases: TGTGCCAGCGTCTCCACGGGAATCTCCGAGCAGTACTTC. Filled out from reference TRBV9 and TRBJ2-7, the complete variable domain reads DSGVTQTPKHLITATGQRVTLRCSPRSGDLSVYWYQQSLDQGLQFLIQYYNGEERAKGNILERFSAQQFPDLHSELNLSSLELGDSALYFCASVSTGISEQYFGPGTRLTVT.

This chain links TRBV5-1 with TRBJ2-3; 7 positions agree with TRBD1. J lost 0 bases, V lost 2 bases, and 3 bases had no gene match. Looked up from germline, CDR1 is SGHRS and CDR2 is YFSETQ. The CDR3 is made up of 15 amino acids. The CDR3 here is CASSFTGESTDTQYF. CDR3 sequence (DNA): TGCGCCAGCAGCTTTACAGGGGAGAGCACAGATACGCAGTATTTT.

This clone turned up a few times. The J gene is TRBJ2-1, the V gene TRBV5-1; 10 bases are shared with TRBD1. The germline CDR1 and CDR2 sequences are SGHRS and YFSETQ. The CDR3 sequence is 15 residues long. The ends lost 4 bases at V and 6 bases at J; junction bases unmatched: 7. CDR3 nucleotides: TGCGCCAGCAGCATTCGACAGGGGGCCGGCAATGAGCAGTTCTTC. Translation: CASSIRQGAGNEQFF.

Of note for this clone: The identical CDR3 is also encoded by other nucleotide sequences in the sample. The chain has TRBV7-3 and TRBJ2-1; TRBD2 aligns across 11 bases. Looked up from germline, CDR1 is SGHTA and CDR2 is FQGTGA. The CDR3 is 15 residues long. V was pared by 5 bases and J by 7 bases, with 7 bases of the junction left unmatched. The CDR3 DNA reads as TGTGCCAGCAGCCCATTAGCGGGAGGGGGGAATGAGCAGTTCTTC. Translating it yields CASSPLAGGGNEQFF.

This sequence joins TRBV6-1 and TRBJ1-2; D ambiguous. Germline V gene sequence: CDR1 MNHNS, CDR2 SASEGT. This CDR3 has 14 amino acids. Between the trimmed V and J ends, which lost 1 base and 2 bases, there was a span of 8 bases. Here the CDR3 reads CASSEGYFNYGYTF. Here the CDR3 DNA reads TGTGCCAGCAGTGAAGGGTACTTCAACTATGGCTACACCTTC.

The chain employs TRBV5-8 and TRBJ1-2, with a tentative D call TRBD1 (6 bases). V was clipped by 4 bases and J by 4 bases, with 14 bases between them. Germline V gene lookup returns CDR1 SGHTS and CDR2 YDEGEE. This CDR3 comprises 14 residues. The CDR3 DNA follows: TGTGCCAGCAGCGTAACCGGGACAACCTATGGCTACACCTTC. As protein: CASSVTGTTYGYTF. The whole variable domain, filled in from reference TRBV5-8 and TRBJ1-2, reads EAGVTQSPTHLIKTRGQQATLRCSPISGHTSVYWYQQALGLGLQFLLWYDEGEERNRGNFPPRFSGRQFPNYSSELNVNALELEDSALYLCASSVTGTTYGYTFGSGTRLTVV.

This chain connects TRBV28 to TRBJ1-2; possible D gene TRBD1, 5 bases. This CDR3 has 14 residues. The germline V gene has CDR1 MDHEN and CDR2 SYDVKM. Trimming removed 4 bases at V and 4 bases at J, with 13 bases between. CDR3 protein: CASSSARGSYGYTF. As DNA, the CDR3 is TGTGCCAGCAGTTCGGCCCGGGGGAGCTATGGCTACACCTTC.

In its sample, this clone was seen once. The chain couples TRBV3-1 (or the pseudogene TRBV3-2) to TRBJ1-4; D call uncertain. This CDR3 is 12 amino acids long. Trimming took off 1 base at V and 8 bases at J, with 5 bases between the two ends. From germline, CDR1 is LGHDT and CDR2 YNNKEL (reference sequence). The CDR3 spells CASSQGREKLFF. CDR3 DNA sequence: TGTGCCAGCAGCCAAGGTCGGGAAAAACTGTTTTTT.

The chain has TRBV6-5 and TRBJ2-7, with D unresolved. V lost 6 bases and J 4 bases, leaving 19 bases between the germline ends. This CDR3 comprises 15 residues. From germline, CDR1 is MNHEY and CDR2 SVGAGI. DNA for the CDR3: TGTGCCAGCAGGCGGAGCGAGGCCAGTATATACGAGCAGTACTTC. Its protein is CASRRSEASIYEQYF.

V and J are TRBV7-2 and TRBJ1-1; TRBD1 might be the D (5 bases). Germline CDR1 and CDR2: SGHTA and FQGNSA. The CDR3 loop spans 14 amino acids. Trimming stripped 5 bases from V and 1 base from J, with 11 bases between. CDR3 DNA sequence: TGTGCCAGCAGCATGCAGGGAACGAACACTGAAGCTTTCTTT. Residues: CASSMQGTNTEAFF.